The next 19 T cell receptor beta chains were all read from a single sample in a study of Ad26.COV2.S vaccination and SARS-CoV-2 variants. Specified treatment: 15 to 20 received Ad26.COV2.S at low or high dose, single or two shots; 5 received placebo; per-sample allocation not given. Sampling took place 63 days after the first vaccine or placebo injection. The table came from immunoSEQ multiplex PCR; TCRdb's copy has only in-frame clones and leaves some out. The repertoire has hundreds of thousands of clones, about 87% of them found once; the top ten carry 6.4%. This sample comprised peripheral blood, obtained in a trial of Ad26.COV2.S vaccine versus placebo. All receptors derive from a person between 18 and 65 years old who received the Ad26.COV2.S COVID-19 vaccine or a placebo.

J is TRBJ1-1 and V is TRBV6-4; perhaps TRBD1 as D (6 bases). The CDR3 runs to 13 residues. Germline-derived CDR1 and CDR2 are MRHNA and SNTAGT. V shed 2 bases and J shed 8 bases, with 12 bases lying between them. CDR3 in amino acids: CASSDEGGSEAFF. CDR3 DNA: TGTGCCAGCAGTGACGAGGGGGGCTCCGAAGCTTTCTTT.

The V call is TRBV7-2, the J call TRBJ1-3, with D unresolved. V was trimmed by 0 bases and J by 0 bases, leaving 9 bases between them. This CDR3 contains 16 residues. Germline CDR1 SGHTA, CDR2 FQGNSA. The CDR3 reads CASSLAQAGSGNTIYF. CDR3 in DNA: TGTGCCAGCAGCTTAGCCCAGGCCGGCTCTGGAAACACCATATATTTT.

The chain couples TRBV19 to TRBJ2-7, with D possibly being TRBD1 (6 bases). Germline CDR1 LNHDA, CDR2 SQIVND (reference sequence). V lost 3 bases and J 5 bases, leaving 14 bases between the germline ends. This CDR3 region has 14 residues. The CDR3 DNA follows: TGTGCCAGTAGTATCGGAAGGGGGACCAACGAGCAGTACTTC. Its translation is CASSIGRGTNEQYF.

Only one count was recorded for this clone. This sequence joins TRBV21-1 and TRBJ2-7. TRBV21-1 is an annotated pseudogene. The CDR3 loop spans 13 amino acids. This chain's CDR3 is CASSKVKDYEQYF. CDR3 bases: TGTGCCAGCAGCAAAGTTAAGGACTACGAGCAGTACTTC.

This sequence joins TRBV9 and TRBJ1-4, with a possible D match to TRBD1 (6 bases). Looked up from germline, CDR1 is SGDLS and CDR2 is YYNGEE. Trimming took 4 bases from V and 4 from J, leaving 14 bases between them. The CDR3 extends over 15 amino acids. CDR3 sequence (DNA): TGTGCCAGCAGCCGAGGGGGAGGGGATAATGAAAAACTGTTTTTT. Protein sequence: CASSRGGGDNEKLFF.

This clone has more than one count but fewer than ten. The chain uses TRBV11-2 and TRBJ2-1; TRBD1 aligns across 7 bases. In germline, CDR1 is SGHAT, CDR2 FQNNGV. The CDR3 runs 15 residues. V shed 1 base and J 3 bases; nucleotides not matched to a gene: 3. The CDR3 DNA follows: TGTGCCAGCAGCTTAGGGGCAGGGGGCTACAATGAGCAGTTCTTC. This encodes CASSLGAGGYNEQFF.

In this sample, this clone turned up once. Other DNA sequences within the sample encode an identical CDR3. The chain joins TRBV5-4 to TRBJ2-3; no reliable D call. V gave up 4 bases and J gave up 2 bases, with 5 bases separating them. Germline-derived CDR1 and CDR2 are SGHNT and YYREEE (reference sequence). There are 12 residues in the CDR3. Written as DNA, the CDR3 is TGTGCCAGCAGCAGGGCCACAGATACGCAGTATTTT. This encodes CASSRATDTQYF.

This rearrangement joins TRBV18 to TRBJ1-2, with D unresolved. This CDR3 is 12 amino acids long. CDR1 and CDR2 from the germline V gene are KGHSH and LQKENI. V lost 3 bases, J lost 2 bases, and 4 bases lay in between. DNA of the CDR3: TGTGCCAGCTCACCTGTAAACTATGGCTACACCTTC. Translated: CASSPVNYGYTF.

The chain joins TRBV6-4 to TRBJ1-6; no reliable D call. Between the trimmed V and J ends, which lost 0 bases and 7 bases, there was a span of 4 bases. The germline gives CDR1 MRHNA, CDR2 SNTAGT. The CDR3 is 13 residues long. CDR3 in DNA: TGTGCCAGCAGTGACTCCCCCAATTCACCCCTCCACTTT. This encodes CASSDSPNSPLHF.

CDR3 residues: CASSLSARGRGTEAFF. In nucleotides, the CDR3 is TGTGCCAGCAGTTTATCGGCCAGGGGGCGCGGGACTGAAGCTTTCTTT. The gene calls are TRBV27 and TRBJ1-1; 8 positions match TRBD1. CDR3 length equals 16 residues. Germline lookup yields CDR1 MNHEY and CDR2 SMNVEV (reference sequence). Trimming took 0 bases from V and 5 from J; bases not matched to a gene: 8.

The chain uses TRBV6-5 and TRBJ2-7; 10 bases match TRBD1. Germline CDR1 is MNHEY and CDR2 is SVGAGI. The CDR3 is made up of 12 amino acids. Trimming cost V 8 bases and J 4 bases; bases outside gene matches: 2. The DNA for the CDR3 is TGTGCCAGCTGGGGACAGGGGTACGAGCAGTACTTC. Its protein is CASWGQGYEQYF.

The V gene is TRBV5-1, the J gene TRBJ1-1; 12 nucleotides agree with TRBD1. CDR1 is SGHRS and CDR2 is YFSETQ in the germline V gene. V shed 5 bases and J 5 bases; nucleotides not matched to a gene: 10. CDR3 length: 16 residues. The chain's CDR3 is CASSRDRGLRGTEAFF. The CDR3 DNA sequence: TGCGCCAGCAGTCGGGACAGGGGGCTTAGGGGTACTGAAGCTTTCTTT.

This clone appeared a single time. V and J are TRBV18 and TRBJ2-7; perhaps TRBD2 as D (7 bases). This CDR3 spans 14 amino acids. V lost 1 base and J 6 bases, leaving 13 bases between the germline ends. Germline CDR1 KGHSH, CDR2 LQKENI. CDR3 nucleotides: TGTGCCAGCTCACCACAAGGCGGGGGCAGCGAGCAGTACTTC. This codes for CASSPQGGGSEQYF. Full variable domain (missing parts from reference TRBV18 and TRBJ2-7): NAGVMQNPRHLVRRRGQEARLRCSPMKGHSHVYWYRQLPEEGLKFMVYLQKENIIDESGMPKERFSAEFPKEGPSILRIQQVVRGDSAAYFCASSPQGGGSEQYFGPGTRLTVT.

V gene TRBV15 combines with J gene TRBJ1-2, with D unresolved. Germline V CDR1 and CDR2: LNHNV, YYDKDF (reference sequence). This CDR3 has 14 residues. V gave up 0 bases and J gave up 8 bases, with 13 bases separating them. Here the CDR3 DNA reads TGTGCCACCAGCAGAGACGAGGCAGGTGGGGGCTACACCTTC. Protein: CATSRDEAGGGYTF.

The V gene is TRBV4-3, the J gene TRBJ1-2; no definite D call. With 0 bases removed from V and 3 bases from J, the gap between germline ends came to 5 bases. Per germline, CDR1 LGHNA and CDR2 YSLEER. CDR3 length: 13 residues. The CDR3 DNA is TGCGCCAGCAGCCAAGAGGGGTACTATGGCTACACCTTC. It yields the protein CASSQEGYYGYTF.

This clone was counted many times. The chain joins TRBV24-1 to TRBJ2-1, with D perhaps matching TRBD1 (5 bases). CDR3 length equals 15 residues. Trimming took 4 bases from V and 6 from J, leaving 15 bases between them. Germline CDR1 reads KGHDR; CDR2 reads SFDVKD. CDR3 bases: TGTGCCACCAGTGAACCTGGCGTAAGGGGCAATGAGCAGTTCTTC. It encodes CATSEPGVRGNEQFF.

The chain is built from TRBV6-5 and TRBJ1-3; 9 nucleotides align to TRBD1. The junction had 5 bases not matched to a gene; V was cut back by 7 bases and J by 7 bases. The CDR3 is 13 residues long. CDR1 is MNHEY, CDR2 SVGAGI, per germline. The CDR3 region is CASTLDRGNTIYF. The CDR3 DNA sequence: TGTGCCAGCACTCTGGACAGGGGCAACACCATATATTTT.

As DNA, the CDR3 is TGTGCCAGCAGTTACCGGGGCGGGGTGGAGGGCTACACCTTC. It encodes CASSYRGGVEGYTF. This chain joins TRBV6-5 and TRBJ1-2; D is possibly TRBD1 (5 bases). The germline V and J ends were trimmed by 2 bases and 8 bases, with 15 bases remaining between them. Germline values: CDR1 MNHEY, CDR2 SVGAGI. There are 14 residues in the CDR3.

This chain links TRBV5-4 with TRBJ2-5; D might be TRBD2 (5 bases). The CDR3 has 16 amino acids. Trimming shortened V by 4 bases and J by 4 bases, and 20 bases separated the two germline ends. CDR1 is SGHNT, CDR2 YYREEE, per germline (reference sequence). CDR3 bases: TGTGCCAGCAGCCTGGAGGTGGAGTTTAACGGAGAGACCCAGTACTTC. Its protein is CASSLEVEFNGETQYF.